This is a list of T cell receptor beta chains from one sample in a study of cytomegalovirus exposure and HLA in healthy donors. Sequencing was performed with immunoSEQ multiplex PCR; in TCRdb, only in-frame clones are kept and a portion is missing. Of 130,000 to 150,000 clones listed, 77% are singletons. Sample: PBMCs. The receptors derive from a woman in her forties or fifties in good health and CMV-seronegative. Both conserved end residues are part of each CDR3. The order of the fields is V gene, D gene, clone size, J gene, CDR3 protein, CDR3 DNA. The D gene is left open where the match is weak. Size tells how often a clone was seen (once, few, many) or the class of an expanded clone, and some rows leave it out.

TRBV4-3,TRBD2,many,TRBJ2-3,CASSRTGTSGPDTQYF,TGCGCCAGCAGCCGCACCGGGACTAGCGGCCCAGATACGCAGTATTTT
TRBV4-2,TRBD1,NA,TRBJ2-2,CASSQDPGTATGELFF,TGTGCCAGCAGCCAAGATCCCGGGACAGCCACCGGGGAGCTGTTTTTT
TRBV6-5,TRBD1,NA,TRBJ1-2,CASSSYRGADYGYTF,TGTGCCAGCAGTTCTTACAGGGGGGCCGACTATGGCTACACCTTC
TRBV4-1,NA,NA,TRBJ1-4,CASSQDGRSTEKLFF,TGTGCCAGCAGCCAAGATGGGAGATCCACTGAAAAACTGTTTTTT
TRBV19,NA,NA,TRBJ2-6,CASKGWGANVLTF,TGTGCCAGTAAGGGGTGGGGGGCCAACGTCCTGACTTTC
TRBV6-5,TRBD2,few,TRBJ2-3,CASSLSGLPRDTQYF,TGTGCCAGCAGCCTTAGCGGGCTCCCCCGAGATACGCAGTATTTT
TRBV5-1,NA,NA,TRBJ1-6,CASSPGQQNSPLHF,TGCGCCAGCAGCCCAGGACAGCAAAATTCACCCCTCCACTTT
TRBV5-5,NA,NA,TRBJ1-5,CASSLAGVNQPQHF,TGTGCCAGCAGCTTGGCAGGGGTCAATCAGCCCCAGCATTTT
TRBV5-6,NA,NA,TRBJ2-3,CASSFSPTILFASDTQYF,TGTGCCAGCAGCTTCTCACCTACTATACTTTTTGCTTCAGATACGCAGTATTTT
TRBV11-2,NA,NA,TRBJ2-7,CASSAATGHTYEQYF,TGTGCCAGCAGTGCGGCGACAGGACATACCTACGAGCAGTACTTC
TRBV11-2,NA,NA,TRBJ1-2,CASSLVRDGGYGYTF,TGTGCCAGCAGCTTAGTTAGGGACGGAGGGTATGGCTACACCTTC
TRBV11-2,NA,NA,TRBJ2-7,CASSLGGPGVGYEQYF,TGTGCCAGCAGCTTAGGGGGACCAGGGGTCGGATACGAGCAGTACTTC
TRBV5-1,TRBD1,NA,TRBJ2-3,CASSIGQGAADTQYF,TGCGCCAGCAGCATAGGACAGGGGGCCGCAGATACGCAGTATTTT
TRBV5-4,TRBD1,few,TRBJ1-2,CASSLASQGALYGYTF,TGTGCCAGCAGCTTGGCCTCACAGGGGGCTCTTTATGGCTACACCTTC
TRBV13,TRBD2,NA,TRBJ2-5,CASSPWRAGGSQETQYF,TGTGCCAGCAGCCCCTGGCGGGCGGGGGGTTCACAAGAGACCCAGTACTTC
TRBV6-1,NA,NA,TRBJ1-6,CASKMTGYNSPLHF,TGTGCCAGCAAAATGACAGGCTATAATTCACCCCTCCACTTT
TRBV4-2,NA,NA,TRBJ1-2,CASSQDGGAYGYTF,TGTGCCAGCAGCCAAGACGGCGGCGCCTATGGCTACACCTTC
TRBV6-5,TRBD2,NA,TRBJ2-1,CASSYGGGAGEQFF,TGTGCCAGCAGTTACGGCGGGGGGGCTGGTGAGCAGTTCTTC
TRBV2,NA,NA,TRBJ1-2,CASLENYGYTF,TGTGCCAGCCTAGAGAACTATGGCTACACCTTC
TRBV6-6,NA,NA,TRBJ2-1,CASSGARGGVFF,TGTGCCAGCAGCGGAGCGAGGGGGGGCGTCTTCTTC
TRBV28,NA,once,TRBJ2-3,CASSPNHWQSTDTQYF,TGTGCCAGCAGCCCAAACCATTGGCAGTCCACAGATACGCAGTATTTT
TRBV7-8,NA,NA,TRBJ1-1,CASSPGGGGSMNTEAFF,TGTGCCAGCAGCCCGGGGGGCGGAGGGTCCATGAACACTGAAGCTTTCTTT
TRBV11-3,TRBD1,NA,TRBJ1-1,CASSLGQGKEAFF,TGTGCCAGCAGCTTAGGACAGGGGAAAGAAGCTTTCTTT
TRBV19,NA,NA,TRBJ2-5,CASSMGLFEETQYF,TGTGCCAGTAGTATGGGGCTCTTCGAAGAGACCCAGTACTTC
TRBV15,NA,NA,TRBJ2-5,CATSRGSQETQYF,TGTGCCACCAGCAGAGGCAGCCAAGAGACCCAGTACTTC
TRBV27,TRBD2,few,TRBJ2-5,CASSFGGGFGGTQYF,TGTGCCAGCAGTTTCGGGGGGGGGTTCGGAGGGACCCAGTACTTC
TRBV7-8,NA,NA,TRBJ2-7,CASSLAGQGSYEQYF,TGTGCCAGCAGCTTAGCAGGGCAGGGCTCCTACGAGCAGTACTTC
TRBV19,NA,NA,TRBJ1-3,CASSTGESPGNTIYF,TGTGCCAGTAGTACCGGGGAGAGTCCAGGAAACACCATATATTTT
TRBV7-2,TRBD2,NA,TRBJ2-5,CASSSTSGGAKTQYF,TGTGCCAGCTCCTCGACTAGCGGGGGGGCGAAGACCCAGTACTTC
TRBV11-2,NA,few,TRBJ2-7,CASSLGQFYEQYF,TGTGCCAGCAGCTTAGGACAGTTCTACGAGCAGTACTTC
TRBV5-1,NA,once,TRBJ1-1,CASSLGGGATEAFF,TGCGCCAGCAGCTTGGGGGGAGGGGCCACTGAAGCTTTCTTT
TRBV10-3,NA,NA,TRBJ2-5,CAISESRGLDQETQYF,TGTGCCATCAGTGAGTCTAGAGGACTCGACCAAGAGACCCAGTACTTC
TRBV5-4,NA,NA,TRBJ2-7,CASSLSASSSYEQYF,TGTGCCAGCAGCTTGAGCGCTTCGAGCTCCTACGAGCAGTACTTC
TRBV6-4,TRBD2,many,TRBJ2-3,CASSDLASGGTDTQYF,TGTGCCAGCAGTGACCTTGCTAGCGGGGGCACAGATACGCAGTATTTT
TRBV19,NA,NA,TRBJ2-5,CASRTGGFGETQYF,TGTGCCAGTAGGACAGGTGGCTTTGGGGAGACCCAGTACTTC
TRBV5-6,TRBD1,NA,TRBJ1-1,CASARQGTEAFF,TGTGCCAGCGCGCGACAGGGGACTGAAGCTTTCTTT
TRBV15,NA,few,TRBJ2-7,CATSARAGPHEQYF,TGTGCCACCAGCGCCCGCGCCGGTCCCCACGAGCAGTACTTC
TRBV7-3,TRBD2,NA,TRBJ2-2,CASSLAGGATGELFF,TGTGCCAGCAGCTTGGCGGGGGGCGCTACCGGGGAGCTGTTTTTT
TRBV6-1,NA,few,TRBJ2-5,CASSETTGTQETQYF,TGTGCCAGCAGTGAGACCACAGGGACACAAGAGACCCAGTACTTC
TRBV9,TRBD2,NA,TRBJ2-3,CASSPTSWGGGTDTQYF,TGTGCCAGCAGCCCTACCAGCTGGGGGGGAGGCACAGATACGCAGTATTTT
TRBV7-8,NA,NA,TRBJ2-7,CASSLGSGVNAYEQYF,TGTGCCAGCAGCTTGGGGAGTGGGGTCAACGCCTACGAGCAGTACTTC
TRBV5-1,TRBD1,NA,TRBJ2-5,CASSPGTEETQYF,TGCGCCAGCAGCCCCGGGACAGAAGAGACCCAGTACTTC
TRBV13,NA,NA,TRBJ2-3,CASSPQGGAGSVSDTQYF,TGTGCCAGCAGCCCTCAAGGGGGGGCTGGGAGTGTTTCAGATACGCAGTATTTT
TRBV10-1,NA,NA,TRBJ2-7,CASRSATHHEQYF,TGCGCCAGCAGGAGCGCGACCCATCACGAGCAGTACTTC
TRBV6-5,NA,NA,TRBJ2-5,CASSRGNPGETQYF,TGTGCCAGCAGCCGCGGGAATCCGGGAGAGACCCAGTACTTC
TRBV28,NA,NA,TRBJ1-5,CASSFGVVQPQHF,TGTGCCAGCAGTTTCGGAGTAGTACAGCCCCAGCATTTT
TRBV4-3,TRBD2,few,TRBJ2-2,CASSRGTRNTGELFF,TGCGCCAGCAGCCGGGGGACTAGGAACACCGGGGAGCTGTTTTTT
TRBV7-9,NA,NA,TRBJ1-6,CATGQSSYNSPLHF,TGTGCCACAGGACAGAGCTCCTATAATTCACCCCTCCACTTT
TRBV6-6,TRBD1,NA,TRBJ1-2,CASSTVQGAGDGYTF,TGTGCCAGCAGTACGGTACAGGGGGCTGGCGATGGCTACACCTTC
TRBV6-6,TRBD1,NA,TRBJ1-2,CASSWTGAGGYTF,TGTGCCAGCAGCTGGACAGGGGCGGGTGGCTACACCTTC
TRBV29-1,NA,NA,TRBJ2-3,CSVGGTPTDTQYF,TGCAGCGTTGGGGGGACTCCCACAGATACGCAGTATTTT
TRBV18,TRBD1,NA,TRBJ2-1,CASSPGQSSYNEQFF,TGTGCCAGCTCACCGGGACAGTCATCCTACAATGAGCAGTTCTTC